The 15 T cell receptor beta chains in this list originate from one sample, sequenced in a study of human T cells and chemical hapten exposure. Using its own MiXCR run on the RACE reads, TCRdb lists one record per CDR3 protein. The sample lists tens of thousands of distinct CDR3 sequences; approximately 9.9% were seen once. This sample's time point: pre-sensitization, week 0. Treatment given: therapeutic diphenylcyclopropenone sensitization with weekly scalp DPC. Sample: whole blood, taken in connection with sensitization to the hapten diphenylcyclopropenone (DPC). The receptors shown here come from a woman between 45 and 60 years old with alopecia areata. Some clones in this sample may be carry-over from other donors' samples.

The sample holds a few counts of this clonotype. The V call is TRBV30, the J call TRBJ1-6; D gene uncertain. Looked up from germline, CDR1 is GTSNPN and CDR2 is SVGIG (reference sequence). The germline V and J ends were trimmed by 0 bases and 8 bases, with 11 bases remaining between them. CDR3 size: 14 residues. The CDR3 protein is CAWSVIGSYSPLHF. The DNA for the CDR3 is TGTGCCTGGAGTGTAATTGGCAGTTATTCACCCCTCCACTTT.

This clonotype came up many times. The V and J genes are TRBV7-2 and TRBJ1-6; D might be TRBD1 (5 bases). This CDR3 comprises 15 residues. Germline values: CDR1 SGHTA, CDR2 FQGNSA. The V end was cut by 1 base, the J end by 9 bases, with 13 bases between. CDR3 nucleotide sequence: TGTGCCAGCAGCTTAGTCTGGGGCAATAGTTCACCCCTCCACTTT. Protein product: CASSLVWGNSSPLHF.

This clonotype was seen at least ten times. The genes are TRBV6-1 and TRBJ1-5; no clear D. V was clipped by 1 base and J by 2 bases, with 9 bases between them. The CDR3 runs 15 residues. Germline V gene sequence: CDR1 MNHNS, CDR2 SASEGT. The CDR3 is CASSEGNTRNQPQHF. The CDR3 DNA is TGTGCCAGCAGTGAAGGGAACACCCGCAATCAGCCCCAGCATTTT.

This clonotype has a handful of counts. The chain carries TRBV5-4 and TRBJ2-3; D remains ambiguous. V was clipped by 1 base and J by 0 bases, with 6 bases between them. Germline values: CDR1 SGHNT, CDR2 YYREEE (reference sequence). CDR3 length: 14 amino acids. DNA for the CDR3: TGTGCCAGCAGCTTGAGGGCTAGCACAGATACGCAGTATTTT. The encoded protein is CASSLRASTDTQYF.

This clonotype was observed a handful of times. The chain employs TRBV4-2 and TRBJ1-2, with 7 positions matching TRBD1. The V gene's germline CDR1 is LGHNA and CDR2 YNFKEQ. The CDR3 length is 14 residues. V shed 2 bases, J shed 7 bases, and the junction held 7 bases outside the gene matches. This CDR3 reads CASSQPGQAPGYTF. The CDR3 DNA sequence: TGTGCCAGCAGCCAACCTGGACAGGCTCCTGGCTACACCTTC.

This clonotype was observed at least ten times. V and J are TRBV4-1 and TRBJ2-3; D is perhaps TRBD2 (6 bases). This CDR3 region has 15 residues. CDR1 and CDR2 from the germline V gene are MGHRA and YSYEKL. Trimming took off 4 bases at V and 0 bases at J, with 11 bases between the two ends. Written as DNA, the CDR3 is TGCGCCAGCAGCCGGGGGACTTTTAGCACAGATACGCAGTATTTT. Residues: CASSRGTFSTDTQYF.

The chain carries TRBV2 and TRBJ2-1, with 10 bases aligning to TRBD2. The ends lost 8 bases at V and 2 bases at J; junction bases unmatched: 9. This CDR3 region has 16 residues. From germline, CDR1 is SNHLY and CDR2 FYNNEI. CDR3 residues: CASARRGTSAYNEQFF. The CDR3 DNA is TGTGCCAGCGCAAGGCGTGGGACTAGCGCCTACAATGAGCAGTTCTTC.

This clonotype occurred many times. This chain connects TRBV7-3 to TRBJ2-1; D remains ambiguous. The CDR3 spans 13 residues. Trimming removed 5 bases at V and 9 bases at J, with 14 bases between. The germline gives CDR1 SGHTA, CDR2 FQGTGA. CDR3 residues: CASSPPVEGEQFF. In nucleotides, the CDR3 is TGTGCCAGCAGCCCCCCGGTCGAAGGTGAGCAGTTCTTC.

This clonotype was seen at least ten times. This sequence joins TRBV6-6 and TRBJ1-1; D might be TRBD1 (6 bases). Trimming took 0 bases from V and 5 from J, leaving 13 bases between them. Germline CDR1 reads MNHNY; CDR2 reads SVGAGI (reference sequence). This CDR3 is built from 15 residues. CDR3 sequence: CASSYSLGARTEAFF. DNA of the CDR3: TGTGCCAGCAGTTACTCGTTGGGGGCTCGGACTGAAGCTTTCTTT.

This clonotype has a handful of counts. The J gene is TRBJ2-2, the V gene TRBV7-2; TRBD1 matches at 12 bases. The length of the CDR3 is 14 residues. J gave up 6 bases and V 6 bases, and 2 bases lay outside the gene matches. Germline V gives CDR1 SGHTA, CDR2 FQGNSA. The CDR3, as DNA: TGTGCCAGCAGACGGGACAGGGGGCCCGGGGAGCTGTTTTTT. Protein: CASRRDRGPGELFF. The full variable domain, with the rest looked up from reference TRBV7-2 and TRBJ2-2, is GAGVSQSPSNKVTEKGKDVELRCDPISGHTALYWYRQSLGQGLEFLIYFQGNSAPDKSGLPSDRFSAERTGGSVSTLTIQRTQQEDSAVYLCASRRDRGPGELFFGEGSRLTVL.

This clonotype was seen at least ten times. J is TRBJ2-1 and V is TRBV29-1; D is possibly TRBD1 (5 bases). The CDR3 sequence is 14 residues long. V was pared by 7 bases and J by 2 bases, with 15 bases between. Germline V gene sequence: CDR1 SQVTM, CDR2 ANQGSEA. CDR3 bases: TGCAGCGGGAGTCGACAGAACACCTACAATGAGCAGTTCTTC. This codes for CSGSRQNTYNEQFF.

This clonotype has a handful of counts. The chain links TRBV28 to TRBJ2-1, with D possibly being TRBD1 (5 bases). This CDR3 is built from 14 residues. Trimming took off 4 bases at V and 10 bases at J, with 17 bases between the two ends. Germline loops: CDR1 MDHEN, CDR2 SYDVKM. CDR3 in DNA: TGTGCCAGCAGTTCATCCCCCTGGGGCGAAGAGCAGTTCTTC. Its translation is CASSSSPWGEEQFF.

DNA for the CDR3: TGCGCCAGCAGTTCACAGGGGAGGGAGCAGTACTTC. It is translated as CASSSQGREQYF. The chain uses TRBV10-2 and TRBJ2-7, with a tentative D call TRBD1 (7 bases). This CDR3 contains 12 residues. V was trimmed by 5 bases and J by 7 bases, leaving 12 bases between them. Germline assignment: CDR1 WSHSY and CDR2 SAAADI.

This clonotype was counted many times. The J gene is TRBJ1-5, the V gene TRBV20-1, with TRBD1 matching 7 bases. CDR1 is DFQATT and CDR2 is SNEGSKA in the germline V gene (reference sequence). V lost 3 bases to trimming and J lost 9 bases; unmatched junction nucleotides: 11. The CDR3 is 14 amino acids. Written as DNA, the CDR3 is TGCAGTGCTAGTGACCAGGGGGGGTTTCGGCCCCAGCATTTT. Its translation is CSASDQGGFRPQHF.

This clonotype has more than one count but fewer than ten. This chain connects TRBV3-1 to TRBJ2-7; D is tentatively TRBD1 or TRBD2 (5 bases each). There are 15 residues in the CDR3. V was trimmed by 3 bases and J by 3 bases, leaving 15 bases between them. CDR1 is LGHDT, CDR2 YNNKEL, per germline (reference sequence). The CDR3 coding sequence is TGTGCCAGCAGCCAGACGCCGGGACCAGACTACGAGCAGTACTTC. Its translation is CASSQTPGPDYEQYF.